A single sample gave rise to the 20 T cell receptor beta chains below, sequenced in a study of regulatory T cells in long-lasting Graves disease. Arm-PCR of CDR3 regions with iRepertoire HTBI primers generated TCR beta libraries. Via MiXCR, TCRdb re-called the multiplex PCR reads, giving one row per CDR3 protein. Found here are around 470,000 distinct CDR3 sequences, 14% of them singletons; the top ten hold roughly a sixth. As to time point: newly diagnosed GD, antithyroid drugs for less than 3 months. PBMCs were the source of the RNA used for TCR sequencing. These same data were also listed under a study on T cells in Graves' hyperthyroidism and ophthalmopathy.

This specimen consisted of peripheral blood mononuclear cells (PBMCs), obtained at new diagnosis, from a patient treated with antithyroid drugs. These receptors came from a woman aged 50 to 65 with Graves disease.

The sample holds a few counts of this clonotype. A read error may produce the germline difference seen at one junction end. The CDR3 DNA reads as TGCGCCAGCAGCCAAGGAGGCGGCAGAACATATAATTCACCCCTCCACTTT. Translation: CASSQGGGRTYNSPLHF. The V call is TRBV2, the J call TRBJ1-6, with unresolved D. This CDR3 is built from 17 residues. Germline V CDR1 and CDR2: SNHLY, FYNNEI.

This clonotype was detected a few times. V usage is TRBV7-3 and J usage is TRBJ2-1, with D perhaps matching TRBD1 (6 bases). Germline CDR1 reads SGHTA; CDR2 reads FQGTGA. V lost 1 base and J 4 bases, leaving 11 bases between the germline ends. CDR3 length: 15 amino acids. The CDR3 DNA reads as TGTGCCAGCAGCTTAAGAGGACAGACTTACAATGAGCAGTTCTTC. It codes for CASSLRGQTYNEQFF.

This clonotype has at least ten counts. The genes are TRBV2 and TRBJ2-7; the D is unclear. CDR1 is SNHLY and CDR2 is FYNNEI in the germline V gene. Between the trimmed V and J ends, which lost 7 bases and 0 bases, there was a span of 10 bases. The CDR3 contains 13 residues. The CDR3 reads CASTPYPSYEQYF. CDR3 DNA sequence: TGTGCCAGCACCCCCTACCCCTCCTACGAGCAGTACTTC.

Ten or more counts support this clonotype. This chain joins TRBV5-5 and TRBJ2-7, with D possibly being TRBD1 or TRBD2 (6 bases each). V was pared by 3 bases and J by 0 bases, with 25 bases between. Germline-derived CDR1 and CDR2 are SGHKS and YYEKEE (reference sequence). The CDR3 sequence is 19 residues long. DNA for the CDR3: TGTGCCAGCAGCTCTGGGGGGCCACAAGGCCGTATCAGCTCCTACGAGCAGTACTTC. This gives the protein CASSSGGPQGRISSYEQYF.

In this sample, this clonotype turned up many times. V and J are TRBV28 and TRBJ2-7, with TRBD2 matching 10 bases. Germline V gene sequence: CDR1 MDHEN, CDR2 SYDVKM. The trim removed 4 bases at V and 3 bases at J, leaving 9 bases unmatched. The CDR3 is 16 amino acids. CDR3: CASSYETSGLYYEQYF. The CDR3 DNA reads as TGTGCCAGCAGTTATGAGACTAGCGGGCTGTACTACGAGCAGTACTTC.

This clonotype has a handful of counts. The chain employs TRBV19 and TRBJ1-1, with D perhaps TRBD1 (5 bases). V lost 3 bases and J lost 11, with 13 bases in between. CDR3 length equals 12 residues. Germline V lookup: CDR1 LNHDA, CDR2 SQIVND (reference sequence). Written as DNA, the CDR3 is TGTGCCAGTAGTATTGGTAGGGGATATGCTTTCTTT. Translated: CASSIGRGYAFF. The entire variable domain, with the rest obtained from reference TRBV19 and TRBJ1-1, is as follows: DGGITQSPKYLFRKEGQNVTLSCEQNLNHDAMYWYRQDPGQGLRLIYYSQIVNDFQKGDIAEGYSVSREKKESFPLTVTSAQKNPTAFYLCASSIGRGYAFFGQGTRLTVV.

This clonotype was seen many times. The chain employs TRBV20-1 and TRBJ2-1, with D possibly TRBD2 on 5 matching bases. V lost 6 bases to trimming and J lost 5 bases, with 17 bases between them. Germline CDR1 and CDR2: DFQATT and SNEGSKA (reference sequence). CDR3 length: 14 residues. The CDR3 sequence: CSAPVMAGDNEQFF. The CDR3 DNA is TGCAGTGCACCCGTAATGGCCGGGGACAATGAGCAGTTCTTC.

The CDR3 coding sequence is TGTGCCAGCAGCTTAATGGACCAATCCTACGAGCAGTACTTC. Residues: CASSLMDQSYEQYF. The V gene is TRBV7-9, the J gene TRBJ2-7; D gene ambiguous. Trimming removed 2 bases at V and 1 base at J, with 9 bases between. This CDR3 comprises 14 residues. The germline CDR1 and CDR2 sequences are SEHNR and FQNEAQ (reference sequence).

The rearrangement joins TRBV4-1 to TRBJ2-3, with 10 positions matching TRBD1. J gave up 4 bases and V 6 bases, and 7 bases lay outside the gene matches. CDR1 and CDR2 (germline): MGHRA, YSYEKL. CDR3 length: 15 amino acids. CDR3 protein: CASSHRDRGADTQYF. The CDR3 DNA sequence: TGCGCCAGCAGTCACCGGGACAGGGGAGCAGATACGCAGTATTTT.

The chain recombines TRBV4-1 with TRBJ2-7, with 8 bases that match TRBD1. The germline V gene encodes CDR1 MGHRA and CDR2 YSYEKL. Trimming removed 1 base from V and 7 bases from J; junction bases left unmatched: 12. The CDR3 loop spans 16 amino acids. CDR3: CASSQAKFQGAREQYF. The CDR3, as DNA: TGCGCCAGCAGCCAAGCGAAGTTTCAGGGGGCGCGGGAGCAGTACTTC.

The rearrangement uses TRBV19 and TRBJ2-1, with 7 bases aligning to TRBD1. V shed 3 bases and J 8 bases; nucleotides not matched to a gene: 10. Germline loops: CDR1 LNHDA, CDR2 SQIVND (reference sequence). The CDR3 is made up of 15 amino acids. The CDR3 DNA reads TGTGCCAGTAGTATTAGACAGGGTATGATTGATGAGCAGTTCTTC. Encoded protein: CASSIRQGMIDEQFF.

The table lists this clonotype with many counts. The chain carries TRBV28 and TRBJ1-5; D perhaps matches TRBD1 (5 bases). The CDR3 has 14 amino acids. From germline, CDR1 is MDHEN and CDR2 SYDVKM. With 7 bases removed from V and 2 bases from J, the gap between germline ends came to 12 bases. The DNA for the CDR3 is TGTGCCAGCAAAGTGGAAGGGGGCAATCAGCCCCAGCATTTT. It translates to CASKVEGGNQPQHF.

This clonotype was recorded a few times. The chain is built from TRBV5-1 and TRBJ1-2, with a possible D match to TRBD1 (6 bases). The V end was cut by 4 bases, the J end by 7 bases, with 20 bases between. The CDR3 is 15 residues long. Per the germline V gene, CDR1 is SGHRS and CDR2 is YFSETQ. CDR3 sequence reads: CASSPRDKIFGGYTF. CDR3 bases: TGCGCCAGCAGCCCCCGGGACAAAATCTTCGGTGGCTACACCTTC.

The DNA for the CDR3 is TGTGCCATCAGTAAAAACCGGGAATATGCCCCAGATACGCAGTATTTT. Protein: CAISKNREYAPDTQYF. This chain links TRBV10-3 with TRBJ2-3; weak D call: TRBD2 (5 bases). V shed 5 bases and J shed 4 bases, with 19 bases lying between them. The CDR3 has 16 amino acids. Per germline, CDR1 ENHRY and CDR2 SYGVKD.

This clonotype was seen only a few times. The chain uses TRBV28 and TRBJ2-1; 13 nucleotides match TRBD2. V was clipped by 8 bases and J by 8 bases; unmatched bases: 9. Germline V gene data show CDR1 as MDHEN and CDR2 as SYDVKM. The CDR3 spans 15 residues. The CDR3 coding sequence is TGTGCCAGCGGACGCGGACTAGCGGGAGTCTATGAGCAGTTCTTC. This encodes CASGRGLAGVYEQFF. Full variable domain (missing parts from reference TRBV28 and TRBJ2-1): DVKVTQSSRYLVKRTGEKVFLECVQDMDHENMFWYRQDPGLGLRLIYFSYDVKMKEKGDIPEGYSVSREKKERFSLILESASTNQTSMYLCASGRGLAGVYEQFFGPGTRLTVL.

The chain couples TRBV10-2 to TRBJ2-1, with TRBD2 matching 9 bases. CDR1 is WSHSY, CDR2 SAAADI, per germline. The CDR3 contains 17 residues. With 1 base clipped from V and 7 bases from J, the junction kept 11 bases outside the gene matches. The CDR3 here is CASSEWGAAGGRNEQFF. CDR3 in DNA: TGCGCCAGCAGTGAGTGGGGGGCAGCGGGAGGTCGGAATGAGCAGTTCTTC.

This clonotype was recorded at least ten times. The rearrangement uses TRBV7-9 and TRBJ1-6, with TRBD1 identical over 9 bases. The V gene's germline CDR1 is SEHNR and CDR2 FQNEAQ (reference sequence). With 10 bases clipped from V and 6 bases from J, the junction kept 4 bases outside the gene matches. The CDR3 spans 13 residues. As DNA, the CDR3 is TGTGCCACAAAGGGACAGGGTAATTCACCCCTCCACTTT. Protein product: CATKGQGNSPLHF.

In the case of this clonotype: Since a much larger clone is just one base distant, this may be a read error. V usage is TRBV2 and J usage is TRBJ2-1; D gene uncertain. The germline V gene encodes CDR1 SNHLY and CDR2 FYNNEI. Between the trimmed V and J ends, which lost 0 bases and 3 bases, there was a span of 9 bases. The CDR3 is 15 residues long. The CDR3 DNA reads TGTGCCAGCAGTGAAGCTCCAACCCACTACAATGAGCAGTTCTTC. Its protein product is CASSEAPTHYNEQFF.

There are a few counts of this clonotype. The CDR3 protein is CASSWTVANEKLFF. The DNA for the CDR3 is TGTGCCAGCAGCTGGACAGTTGCTAATGAAAAACTGTTTTTT. The chain uses TRBV6-1 and TRBJ1-4, with TRBD1 as a possible D gene (6 bases). Germline V gene sequence: CDR1 MNHNS, CDR2 SASEGT. This CDR3 has 14 residues. Trimming removed 6 bases at V and 3 bases at J, with 11 bases between.

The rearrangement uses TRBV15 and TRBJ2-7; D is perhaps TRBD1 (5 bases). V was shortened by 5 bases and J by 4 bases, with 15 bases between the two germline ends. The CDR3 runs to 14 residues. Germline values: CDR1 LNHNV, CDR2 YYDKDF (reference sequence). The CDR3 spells CATSLWGAGYEQYF. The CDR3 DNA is TGTGCCACCAGCCTCTGGGGCGCAGGTTACGAGCAGTACTTC.